This T cell receptor beta chain is drawn from a study of radiation and T cells in renal cell carcinoma. Study-wide points: Pretreatment tumor biopsies were lacking, so baseline clonotypes are unknown.

This sample's time point: blood 4 weeks post-SBRT, at nephrectomy. Treatment indicated: 15 Gy SBRT to primary tumor, nephrectomy 4 weeks later. Nephrectomy followed 15 Gy stereotactic body radiation by 4 weeks. Radiation-treated patients gave blood at baseline, week 2 and week 4. The patient's renal cell carcinoma had clear cell pathology. This clone was counted a single time. The antigen is undetermined. The CDR3 contains 12 residues. Germline CDR1 is KGHSH and CDR2 is LQKENI. V was clipped by 2 bases and J by 4 bases, with 5 bases between them. TCRdb's table, derived via immunoSEQ multiplex PCR, lists solely in-frame clones and lacks some. The profile shows 75,000 to 90,000 clones, roughly nine tenths of them singletons.

The sequences come from blood, collected from a patient whose treatment included radiotherapy and nephrectomy. This chain joins TRBV18 and TRBJ1-1; no firm D call. The sequence came from a woman in her seventies with renal cell carcinoma. The CDR3 DNA reads as TGTGCCAGCTCACCAGTGGGCACTGAAGCTTTCTTT. Translating it yields CASSPVGTEAFF. The complete variable domain, with remaining parts taken from reference TRBV18 and TRBJ1-1, reads NAGVMQNPRHLVRRRGQEARLRCSPMKGHSHVYWYRQLPEEGLKFMVYLQKENIIDESGMPKERFSAEFPKEGPSILRIQQVVRGDSAAYFCASSPVGTEAFFGQGTRLTVV.